This entry features one TCR beta chain sequence. Its target is not known. One heparinised blood draw averaging around 100 mL was given by each donor. This entry comes from a study of beta chain features in type 1 diabetes. Findings and limits, study-wide: Among type 1 diabetes patients, VDJ junctions had fewer insertions and more deletions.

Expressed TCRB transcripts were sequenced because the isolated RNA had all been reverse transcribed beforehand. Profiled with immunoSEQ multiplex PCR; TCRdb holds only in-frame clones, not every one. Seen here are fewer than 550,000 clones, 9.5% to 12% observed once, and the top ten hold approximately 0.045%. The V gene's germline CDR1 is SQVTM and CDR2 ANQGSEA. V lost 3 bases to trimming and J lost 5 bases; unmatched junction nucleotides: 8. The CDR3 loop spans 15 amino acids. The receptor comes from a woman under 30 in good health. Sequenced material: naive CD4+ T cells from blood. The chain combines TRBV29-1 with TRBJ2-3, with TRBD2 matching 10 bases. For the CDR3, the DNA is TGCAGCGTTGATGGGCTAGCGGGGGTTGGAGATACGCAGTATTTT. It encodes CSVDGLAGVGDTQYF.